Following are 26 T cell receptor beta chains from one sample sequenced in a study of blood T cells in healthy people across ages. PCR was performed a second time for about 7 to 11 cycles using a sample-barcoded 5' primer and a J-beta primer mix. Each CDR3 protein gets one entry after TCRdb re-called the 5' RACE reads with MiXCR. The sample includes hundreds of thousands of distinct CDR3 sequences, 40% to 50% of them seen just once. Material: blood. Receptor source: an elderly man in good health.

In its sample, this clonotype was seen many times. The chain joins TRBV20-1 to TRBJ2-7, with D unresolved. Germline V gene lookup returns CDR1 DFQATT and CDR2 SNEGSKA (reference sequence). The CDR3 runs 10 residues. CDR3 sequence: CSAPHYEQYF. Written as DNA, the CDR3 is TGCAGCGCCCCCCACTACGAGCAGTACTTC.

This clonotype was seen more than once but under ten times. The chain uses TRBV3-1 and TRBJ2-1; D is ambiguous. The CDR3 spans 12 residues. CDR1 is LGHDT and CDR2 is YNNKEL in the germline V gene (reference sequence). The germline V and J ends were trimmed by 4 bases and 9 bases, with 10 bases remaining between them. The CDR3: CASSRPLGEQFF. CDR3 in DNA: TGTGCCAGCAGCCGCCCCCTCGGTGAGCAGTTCTTC.

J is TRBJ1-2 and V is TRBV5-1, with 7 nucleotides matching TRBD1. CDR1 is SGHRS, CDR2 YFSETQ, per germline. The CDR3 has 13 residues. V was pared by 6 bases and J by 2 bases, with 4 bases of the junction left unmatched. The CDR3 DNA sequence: TGCGCCAGCACCCAGACAGGGAACTATGGCTACACCTTC. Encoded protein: CASTQTGNYGYTF.

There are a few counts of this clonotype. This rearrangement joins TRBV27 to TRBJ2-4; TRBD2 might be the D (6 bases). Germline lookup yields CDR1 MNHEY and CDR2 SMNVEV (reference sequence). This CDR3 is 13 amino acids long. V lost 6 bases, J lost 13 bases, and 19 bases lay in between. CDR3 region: CASSGTGTGEQYF. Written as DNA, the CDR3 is TGTGCCAGCAGCGGGACTGGGACGGGGGAGCAGTACTTC.

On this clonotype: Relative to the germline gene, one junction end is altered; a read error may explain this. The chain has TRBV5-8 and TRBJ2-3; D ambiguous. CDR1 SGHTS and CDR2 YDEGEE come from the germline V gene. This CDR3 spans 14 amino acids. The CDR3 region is CASSLAVITDTQYF. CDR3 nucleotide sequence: TGCGCCAGCAGCTTGGCCGTCATCACAGATACGCAGTATTTT.

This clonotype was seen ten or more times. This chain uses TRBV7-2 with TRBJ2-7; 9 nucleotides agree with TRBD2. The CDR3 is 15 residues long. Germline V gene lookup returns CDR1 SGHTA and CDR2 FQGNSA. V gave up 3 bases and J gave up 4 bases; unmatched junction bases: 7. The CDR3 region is CASSFGGLARYEQYF. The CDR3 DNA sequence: TGTGCCAGCAGCTTTGGAGGACTAGCGAGGTACGAGCAGTACTTC.

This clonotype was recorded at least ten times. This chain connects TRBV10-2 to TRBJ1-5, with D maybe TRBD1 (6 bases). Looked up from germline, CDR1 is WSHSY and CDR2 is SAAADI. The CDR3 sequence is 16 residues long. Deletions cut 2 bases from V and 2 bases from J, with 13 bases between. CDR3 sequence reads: CASSEGRRGGNQPQHF. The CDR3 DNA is TGCGCCAGCAGTGAGGGTCGCAGGGGTGGCAATCAGCCCCAGCATTTT.

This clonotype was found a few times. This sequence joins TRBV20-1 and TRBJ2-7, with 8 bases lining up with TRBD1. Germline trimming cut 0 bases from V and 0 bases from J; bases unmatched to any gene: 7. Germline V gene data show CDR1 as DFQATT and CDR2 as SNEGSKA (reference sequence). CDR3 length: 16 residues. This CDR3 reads CSARDSGTGLSYEQYF. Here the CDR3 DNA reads TGCAGTGCTAGAGACTCCGGGACAGGTCTCTCCTACGAGCAGTACTTC.

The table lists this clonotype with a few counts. The CDR3 DNA reads TGTGCCAGCAGCTTAGCCCCGGGCAGGGCAGATACGCAGTATTTT. Encoded protein: CASSLAPGRADTQYF. V gene TRBV11-2 combines with J gene TRBJ2-3; D may be TRBD1 (5 bases). The CDR3 has 15 residues. Germline V gene data show CDR1 as SGHAT and CDR2 as FQNNGV. V was clipped by 1 base and J by 4 bases, with 12 bases between them.

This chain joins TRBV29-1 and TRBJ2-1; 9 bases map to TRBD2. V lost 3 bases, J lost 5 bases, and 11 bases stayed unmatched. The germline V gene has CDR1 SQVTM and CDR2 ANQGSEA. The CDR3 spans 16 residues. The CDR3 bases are TGCAGCGTTGATCTGACTCAAGCGGGGGGTAACAATGAGCAGTTCTTC. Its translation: CSVDLTQAGGNNEQFF.

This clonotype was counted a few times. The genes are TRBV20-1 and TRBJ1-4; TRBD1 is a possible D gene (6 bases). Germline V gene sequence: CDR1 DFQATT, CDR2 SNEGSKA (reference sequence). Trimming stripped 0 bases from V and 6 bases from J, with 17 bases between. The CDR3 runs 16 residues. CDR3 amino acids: CSARDEVGGRHEKLFF. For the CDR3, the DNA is TGCAGTGCTAGAGATGAGGTCGGGGGGCGGCATGAAAAACTGTTTTTT.

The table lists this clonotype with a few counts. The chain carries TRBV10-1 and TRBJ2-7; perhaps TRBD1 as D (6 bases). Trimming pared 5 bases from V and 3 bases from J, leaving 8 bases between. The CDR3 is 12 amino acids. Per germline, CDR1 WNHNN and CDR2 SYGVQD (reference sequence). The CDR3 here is CASSPGDYEQYF. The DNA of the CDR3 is TGCGCCAGCAGTCCAGGGGACTACGAGCAGTACTTC.

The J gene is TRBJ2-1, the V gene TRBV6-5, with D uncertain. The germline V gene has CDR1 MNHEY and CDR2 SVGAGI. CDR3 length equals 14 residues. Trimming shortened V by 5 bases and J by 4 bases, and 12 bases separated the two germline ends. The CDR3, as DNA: TGTGCCAGCAGTCCCACTCGTAGGTACAATGAGCAGTTCTTC. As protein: CASSPTRRYNEQFF.

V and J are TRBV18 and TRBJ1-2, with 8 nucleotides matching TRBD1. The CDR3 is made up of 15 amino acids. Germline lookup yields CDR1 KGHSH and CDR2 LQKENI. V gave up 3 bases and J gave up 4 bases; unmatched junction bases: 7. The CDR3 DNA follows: TGTGCCAGCTCACCTGTGGGACAGGAGGCCTATGGCTACACCTTC. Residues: CASSPVGQEAYGYTF.

Here the CDR3 reads CASSLSGVGYYGYTF. As DNA, the CDR3 is TGTGCCAGCAGTTTATCGGGAGTTGGGTACTATGGCTACACCTTC. The chain has TRBV27 and TRBJ1-2; D ambiguous. Trimming stripped 0 bases from V and 3 bases from J, with 11 bases between. Per the germline V gene, CDR1 is MNHEY and CDR2 is SMNVEV (reference sequence). This CDR3 region has 15 residues.

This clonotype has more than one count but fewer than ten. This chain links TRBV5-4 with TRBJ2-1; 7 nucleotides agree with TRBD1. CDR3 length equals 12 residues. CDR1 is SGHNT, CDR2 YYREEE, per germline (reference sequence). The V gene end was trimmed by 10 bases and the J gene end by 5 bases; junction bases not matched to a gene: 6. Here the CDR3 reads CAVPDRDNEQFF. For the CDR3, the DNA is TGTGCCGTCCCCGACAGGGACAATGAGCAGTTCTTC.

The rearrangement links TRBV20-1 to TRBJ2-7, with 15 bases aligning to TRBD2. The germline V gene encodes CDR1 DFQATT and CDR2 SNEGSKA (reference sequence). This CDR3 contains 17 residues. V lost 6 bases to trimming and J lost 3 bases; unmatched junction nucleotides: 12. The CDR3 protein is CSAHIGTSGGFDYEQYF. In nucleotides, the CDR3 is TGCAGTGCCCATATAGGGACTAGCGGGGGGTTCGACTACGAGCAGTACTTC.

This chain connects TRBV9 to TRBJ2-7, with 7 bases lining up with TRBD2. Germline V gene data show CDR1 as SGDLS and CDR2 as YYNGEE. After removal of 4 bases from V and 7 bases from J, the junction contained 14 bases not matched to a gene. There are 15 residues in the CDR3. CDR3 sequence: CASSSQGREGREQYF. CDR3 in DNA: TGTGCCAGCAGCTCCCAGGGCAGGGAGGGTAGAGAGCAGTACTTC.

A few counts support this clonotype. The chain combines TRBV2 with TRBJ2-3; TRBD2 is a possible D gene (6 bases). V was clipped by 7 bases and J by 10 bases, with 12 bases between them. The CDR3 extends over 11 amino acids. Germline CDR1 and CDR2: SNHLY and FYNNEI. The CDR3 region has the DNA TGTGCCAGCACGACTAGTATCGCGCAGTATTTT. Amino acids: CASTTSIAQYF.

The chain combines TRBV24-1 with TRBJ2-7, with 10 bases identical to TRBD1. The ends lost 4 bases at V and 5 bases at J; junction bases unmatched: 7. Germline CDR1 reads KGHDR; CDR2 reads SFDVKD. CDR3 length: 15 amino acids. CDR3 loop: CATSDHGTGEDEQYF. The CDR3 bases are TGTGCCACCAGTGACCACGGGACAGGGGAAGACGAGCAGTACTTC.

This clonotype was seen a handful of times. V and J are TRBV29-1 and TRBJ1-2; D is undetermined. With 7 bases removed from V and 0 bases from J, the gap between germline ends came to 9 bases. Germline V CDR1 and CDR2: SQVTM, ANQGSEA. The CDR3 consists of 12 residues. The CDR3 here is CSGQTPNYGYTF. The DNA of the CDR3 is TGCAGCGGTCAGACACCTAACTATGGCTACACCTTC.

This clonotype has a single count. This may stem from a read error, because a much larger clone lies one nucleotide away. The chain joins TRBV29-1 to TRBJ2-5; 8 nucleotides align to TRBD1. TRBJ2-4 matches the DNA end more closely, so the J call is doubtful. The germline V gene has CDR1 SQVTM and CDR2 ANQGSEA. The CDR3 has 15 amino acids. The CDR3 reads CSVEVGTGTKNIQYF. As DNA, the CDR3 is TGCAGCGTTGAGGTGGGGACAGGTACCAAAAACATTCAGTACTTC.

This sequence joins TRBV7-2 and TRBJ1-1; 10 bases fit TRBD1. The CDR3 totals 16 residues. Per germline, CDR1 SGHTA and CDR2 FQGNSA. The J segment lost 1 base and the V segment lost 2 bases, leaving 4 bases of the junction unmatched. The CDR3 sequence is CASSLRTGGTNTEAFF. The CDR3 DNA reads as TGTGCCAGCAGCTTAAGGACAGGGGGGACGAACACTGAAGCTTTCTTT. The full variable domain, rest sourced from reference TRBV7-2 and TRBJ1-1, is GAGVSQSPSNKVTEKGKDVELRCDPISGHTALYWYRQSLGQGLEFLIYFQGNSAPDKSGLPSDRFSAERTGGSVSTLTIQRTQQEDSAVYLCASSLRTGGTNTEAFFGQGTRLTVV.

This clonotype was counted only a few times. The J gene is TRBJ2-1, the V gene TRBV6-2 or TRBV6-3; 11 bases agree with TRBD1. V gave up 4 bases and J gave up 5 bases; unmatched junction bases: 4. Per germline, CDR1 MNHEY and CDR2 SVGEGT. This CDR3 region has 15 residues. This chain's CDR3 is CASSLRDRGDNEQFF. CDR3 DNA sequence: TGTGCCAGCAGTTTGCGGGACAGGGGGGACAATGAGCAGTTCTTC.

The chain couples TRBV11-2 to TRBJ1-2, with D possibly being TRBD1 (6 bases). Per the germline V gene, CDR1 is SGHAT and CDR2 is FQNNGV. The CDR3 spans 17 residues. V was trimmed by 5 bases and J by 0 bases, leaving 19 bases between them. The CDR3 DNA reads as TGTGCCAGCAGCCCCTTTCAGGGGCCCCTAGCTAACTATGGCTACACCTTC. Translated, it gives CASSPFQGPLANYGYTF.

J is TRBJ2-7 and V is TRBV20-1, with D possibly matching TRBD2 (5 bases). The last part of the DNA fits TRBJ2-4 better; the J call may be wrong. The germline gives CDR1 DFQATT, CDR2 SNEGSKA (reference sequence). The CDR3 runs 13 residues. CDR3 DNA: TGCAGTGCTATATGGCAGGAGGCTAACATTCAGTACTTC. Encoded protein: CSAIWQEANIQYF.